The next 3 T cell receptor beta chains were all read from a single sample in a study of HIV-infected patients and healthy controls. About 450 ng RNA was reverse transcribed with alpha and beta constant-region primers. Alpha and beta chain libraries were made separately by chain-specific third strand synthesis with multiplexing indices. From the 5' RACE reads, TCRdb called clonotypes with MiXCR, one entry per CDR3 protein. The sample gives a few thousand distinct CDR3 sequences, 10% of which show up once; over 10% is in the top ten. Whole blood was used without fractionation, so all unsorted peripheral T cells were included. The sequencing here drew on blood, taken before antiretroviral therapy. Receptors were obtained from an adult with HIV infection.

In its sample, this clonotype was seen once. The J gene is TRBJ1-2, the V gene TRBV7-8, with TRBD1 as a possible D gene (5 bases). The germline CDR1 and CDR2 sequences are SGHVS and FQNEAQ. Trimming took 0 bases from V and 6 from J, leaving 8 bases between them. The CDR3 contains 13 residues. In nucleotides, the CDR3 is TGTGCCAGCAGCTTAGCGGGGCTGGATGGCTACACCTTC. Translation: CASSLAGLDGYTF.

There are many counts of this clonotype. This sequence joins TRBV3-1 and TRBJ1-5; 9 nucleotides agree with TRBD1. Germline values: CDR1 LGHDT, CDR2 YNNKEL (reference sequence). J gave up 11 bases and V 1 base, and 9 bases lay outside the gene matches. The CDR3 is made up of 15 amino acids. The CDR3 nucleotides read TGTGCCAGCAGCCAAGGCGACAGGGGGTTGTCAGCCCAGCATTTT. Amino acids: CASSQGDRGLSAQHF.

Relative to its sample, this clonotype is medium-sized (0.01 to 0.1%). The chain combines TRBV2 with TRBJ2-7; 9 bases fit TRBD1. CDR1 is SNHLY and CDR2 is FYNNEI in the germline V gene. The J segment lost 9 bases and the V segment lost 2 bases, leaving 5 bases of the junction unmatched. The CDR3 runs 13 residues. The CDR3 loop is CASSERQGVVQYF. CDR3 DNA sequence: TGTGCCAGCAGTGAAAGACAGGGGGTCGTGCAGTACTTC.